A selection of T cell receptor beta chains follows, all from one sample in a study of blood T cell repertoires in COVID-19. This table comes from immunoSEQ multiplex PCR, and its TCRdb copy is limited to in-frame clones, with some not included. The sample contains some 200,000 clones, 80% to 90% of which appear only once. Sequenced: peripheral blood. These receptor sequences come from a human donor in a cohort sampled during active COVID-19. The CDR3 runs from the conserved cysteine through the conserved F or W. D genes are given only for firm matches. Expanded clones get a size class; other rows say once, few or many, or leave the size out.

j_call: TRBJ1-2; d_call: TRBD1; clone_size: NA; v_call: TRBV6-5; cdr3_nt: TGTGCCAGCAGAGACAGGGCCCGAGAGGGAACCTTC; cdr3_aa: CASRDRAREGTF
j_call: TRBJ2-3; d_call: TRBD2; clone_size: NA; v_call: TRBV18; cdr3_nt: TGTGCCAGCTCACATCGGGAGGCGATCACAGATACGCAGTATTTT; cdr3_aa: CASSHREAITDTQYF
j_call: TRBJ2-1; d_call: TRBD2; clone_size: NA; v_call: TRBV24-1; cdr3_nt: TGTGCCACCAGTGATGGGGGACTAGCGGGAGGCAAGAATGAGCAGTTCTTC; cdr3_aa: CATSDGGLAGGKNEQFF
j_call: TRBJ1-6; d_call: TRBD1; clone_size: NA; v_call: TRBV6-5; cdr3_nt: TGTGCCAGCAGTCGTACAGGGGTTAACGATTCACCCCTCCACTTT; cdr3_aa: CASSRTGVNDSPLHF
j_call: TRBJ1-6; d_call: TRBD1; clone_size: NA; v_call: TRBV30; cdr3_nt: TGTGCCTGGGGACCGGGACAGGGTAATTCACCCCTCCACTTT; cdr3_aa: CAWGPGQGNSPLHF
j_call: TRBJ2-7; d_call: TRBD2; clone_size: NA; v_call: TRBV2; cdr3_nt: TGTGCCAGCAGTGAACTGTCGATAGCGGGAGCGTCCTACGAGCAGTACTTC; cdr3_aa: CASSELSIAGASYEQYF
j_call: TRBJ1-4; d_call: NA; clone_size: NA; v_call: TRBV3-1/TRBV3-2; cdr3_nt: TGTGCCAGCAGCCAAGATTGGGGCAGGGTAAAAGAAAAACTGTTTTTT; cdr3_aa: CASSQDWGRVKEKLFF
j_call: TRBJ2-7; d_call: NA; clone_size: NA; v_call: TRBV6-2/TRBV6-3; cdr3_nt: TGTGCCAGCAGTTACTTGGGAGTTGTCGGCGAGCAGTACTTC; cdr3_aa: CASSYLGVVGEQYF
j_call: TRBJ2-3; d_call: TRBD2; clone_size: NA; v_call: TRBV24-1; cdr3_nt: TGTGCATCGACTAGCGGAAGCACAGATACGCAGTATTTT; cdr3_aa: CASTSGSTDTQYF
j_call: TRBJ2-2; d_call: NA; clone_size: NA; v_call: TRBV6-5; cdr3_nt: TGTGCCAGCAGTTGGGACACCCGGAACACCGGGGAGCTGTTTTTT; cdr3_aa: CASSWDTRNTGELFF
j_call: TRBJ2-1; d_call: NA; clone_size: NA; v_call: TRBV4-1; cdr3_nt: TGCGCCAGCAGCCAACAGGGATCCTACAATGAGCAGTTCTTC; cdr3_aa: CASSQQGSYNEQFF
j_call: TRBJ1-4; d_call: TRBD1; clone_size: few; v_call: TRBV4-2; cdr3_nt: TGTGCCAGCAGCCGGGCGTACGGGACAGATAATGAAAAACTGTTTTTT; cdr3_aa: CASSRAYGTDNEKLFF
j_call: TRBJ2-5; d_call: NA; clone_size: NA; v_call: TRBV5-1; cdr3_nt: TGCGCCAGCAGCTTGGGACTCCAAGAGACCCAGTACTTC; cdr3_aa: CASSLGLQETQYF
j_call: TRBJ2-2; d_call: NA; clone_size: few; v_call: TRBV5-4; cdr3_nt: TGTGCCAGCAGCTTCCGACAGCCCACCGGGGAGCTGTTTTTT; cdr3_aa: CASSFRQPTGELFF
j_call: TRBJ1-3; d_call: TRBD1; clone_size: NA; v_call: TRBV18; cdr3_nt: TGTGCCAGCTCACCGTTAAAGGGGACAGACTCTGGAAACACCATATATTTT; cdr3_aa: CASSPLKGTDSGNTIYF
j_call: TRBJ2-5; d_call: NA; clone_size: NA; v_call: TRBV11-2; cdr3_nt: TGTGCCAGCAGCTCAGCACGAGGGGGACTACGGGTGCAAGAGACCCAGTACTTC; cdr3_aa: CASSSARGGLRVQETQYF
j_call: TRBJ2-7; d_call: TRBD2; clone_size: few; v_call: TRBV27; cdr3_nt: TGTGCCAGCAGTCCGCGGACTAGCGGGAGTCACGAGCAGTACTTC; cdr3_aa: CASSPRTSGSHEQYF
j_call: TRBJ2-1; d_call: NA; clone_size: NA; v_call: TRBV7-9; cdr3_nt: TGTGCCAGCAGCTTAGAAGCACTAAAAGACAATGAGCAGTTCTTC; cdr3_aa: CASSLEALKDNEQFF
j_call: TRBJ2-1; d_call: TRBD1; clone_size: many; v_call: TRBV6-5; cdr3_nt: TGTGCCAGCCGGACAGGGGGCGATGAGCAGTTCTTC; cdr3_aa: CASRTGGDEQFF
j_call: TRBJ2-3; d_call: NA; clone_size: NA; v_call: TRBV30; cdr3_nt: TGTGCCTGGAGTGGGCCTCTAGAAGCTAGCACAGATACGCAGTATTTT; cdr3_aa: CAWSGPLEASTDTQYF
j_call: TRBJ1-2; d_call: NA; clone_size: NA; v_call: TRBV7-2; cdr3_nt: TGTGCCAGCAGACCCCGAGGGGGTAGTAACTATGGCTACACCTTC; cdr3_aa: CASRPRGGSNYGYTF
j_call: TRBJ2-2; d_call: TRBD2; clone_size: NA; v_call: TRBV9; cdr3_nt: TGTGCCAGCAGCGTAGGATTATATGGGGCTAGCGGGACCACCGGGGAGCTGTTTTTT; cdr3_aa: CASSVGLYGASGTTGELFF
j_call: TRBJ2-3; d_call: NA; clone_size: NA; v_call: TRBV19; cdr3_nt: TGTGCCAGTACCCGCGGGACCAGCACAGATACGCAGTATTTT; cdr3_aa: CASTRGTSTDTQYF
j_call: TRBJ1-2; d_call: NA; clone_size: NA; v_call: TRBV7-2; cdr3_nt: TGTGCCAGCAGCTTAGGGGGGGGCTATCGCTATGGCTACACCTTC; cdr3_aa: CASSLGGGYRYGYTF
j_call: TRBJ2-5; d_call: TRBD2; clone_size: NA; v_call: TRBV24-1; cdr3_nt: TGTGCCACCAGTGATTTAGGGCTAGCGGGAGGGGAGACCCAGTACTTC; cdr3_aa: CATSDLGLAGGETQYF
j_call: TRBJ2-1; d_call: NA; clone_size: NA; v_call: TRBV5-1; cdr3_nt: TGCGCCAGCAGAGAGCGGAATGAGCAGTTCTTC; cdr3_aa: CASRERNEQFF
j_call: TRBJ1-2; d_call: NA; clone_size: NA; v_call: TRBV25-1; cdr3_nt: TGTGCCAGCAGTGCTCCAGGCCTCGGTAGCTATGGCTACACCTTC; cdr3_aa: CASSAPGLGSYGYTF
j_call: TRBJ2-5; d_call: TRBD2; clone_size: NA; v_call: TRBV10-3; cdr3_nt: TGTGCCATCAGTGAGCAGGCGGGAGGGGAGACCCAGTACTTC; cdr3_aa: CAISEQAGGETQYF
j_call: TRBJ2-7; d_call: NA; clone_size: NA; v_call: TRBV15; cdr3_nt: TGTGCCACCAGTGAGGTGGAGACGTACGAGCAGTACTTC; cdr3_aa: CATSEVETYEQYF
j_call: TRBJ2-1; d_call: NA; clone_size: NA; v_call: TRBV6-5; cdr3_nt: TGTGCCAGCAGTTACTCGACACACCTTAACAATGAGCAGTTCTTC; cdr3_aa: CASSYSTHLNNEQFF
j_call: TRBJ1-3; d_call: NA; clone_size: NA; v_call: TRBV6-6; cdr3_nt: TGTGCCAGCAGTTATTGGGGACTCTCTGGAAACACCATATATTTT; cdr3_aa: CASSYWGLSGNTIYF
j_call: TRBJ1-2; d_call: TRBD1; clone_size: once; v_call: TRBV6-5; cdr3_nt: TGTGCCAGCAGTTACACGGGACAGGGGTCTGGCTACACCTTC; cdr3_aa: CASSYTGQGSGYTF
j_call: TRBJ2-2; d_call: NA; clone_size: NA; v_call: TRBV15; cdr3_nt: TGTGCCACCAGCAGATCCGGGAGTGGCACCGGGGAGCTGTTTTTT; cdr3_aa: CATSRSGSGTGELFF
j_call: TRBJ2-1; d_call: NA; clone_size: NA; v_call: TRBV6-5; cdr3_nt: TGTGCCAGCAGTTCACACAGGGACCTCTACGATGAGCAGTTCTTC; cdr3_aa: CASSSHRDLYDEQFF
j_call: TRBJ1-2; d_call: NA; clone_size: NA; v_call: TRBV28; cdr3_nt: TGTGCCAGCAGTTTATGGGCGGAAGCACGAGATACCTATGGCTACACCTTC; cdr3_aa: CASSLWAEARDTYGYTF
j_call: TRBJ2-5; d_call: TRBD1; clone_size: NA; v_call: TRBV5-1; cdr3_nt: TGCGCCAGCAGCTCTATCCTGGGACAGGGGAGGACAGAGACCCAGTACTTC; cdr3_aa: CASSSILGQGRTETQYF
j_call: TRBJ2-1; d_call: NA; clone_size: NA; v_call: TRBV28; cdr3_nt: TGTGCCAGCAGGCGCCAGGGCTCCTACAATGAGCAGTTCTTC; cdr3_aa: CASRRQGSYNEQFF
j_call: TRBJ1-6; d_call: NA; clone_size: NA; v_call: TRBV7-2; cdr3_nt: TGTGCCAGCAGCTTTCAGTCCGGCGGACCCCTCCACTTT; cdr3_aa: CASSFQSGGPLHF
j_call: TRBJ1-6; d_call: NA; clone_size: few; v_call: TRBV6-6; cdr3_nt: TGTGCCAGCAGTACGACAGGTGACAATTCACCCCTCCACTTT; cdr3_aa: CASSTTGDNSPLHF
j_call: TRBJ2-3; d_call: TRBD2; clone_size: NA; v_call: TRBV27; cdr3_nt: TGTGCCAGCAGTTTTCGGGGGAGGGGAACAGATACGCAGTATTTT; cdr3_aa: CASSFRGRGTDTQYF